The sequence of this TCR beta chain was determined in a study of cytomegalovirus exposure and HLA in healthy donors. With V trimmed by 6 bases and J by 4 bases, 4 bases remained unmatched. Germline values: CDR1 MNHNS, CDR2 SASEGT. This CDR3 region has 15 residues. PCR amplification relied on 60 Vbeta primers (plus 13 Jbeta primers). Method: immunoSEQ multiplex PCR; TCRdb's copy keeps in-frame clones and lacks some. The repertoire holds more than 150,000 clones, with about 79% as singletons. The J gene is TRBJ1-6, the V gene TRBV6-1; TRBD1 aligns across 9 bases. The clonotype comes from a man aged 18 to 29 in good health and CMV-seronegative. The sequencing input was PBMCs. This CDR3 is CASRQQGAYNSPLHF. For the CDR3, the DNA is TGTGCCAGCAGACAACAGGGGGCTTATAATTCACCCCTCCACTTT.